This T cell receptor beta chain was identified during a study of human T cells and chemical hapten exposure (dated by TCRdb to about 2021). Background for the entire study: For sensitization, 2% DPC in acetone was applied to an approximately 2 cm by approximately 2 cm area of upper inner arm skin. The study tracked peripheral blood TCR repertoire changes in vivo during primary and secondary sensitization to the hapten diphenylcyclopropenone (DPC) in alopecia patients. Libraries were pooled for sequencing, and variation in per-sample TCR yields was attributed mainly to small differences in library volumes within the pool. Blood samples were taken from patients before sensitization (week 0) and at 2, 6 and about 24 weeks after DPC sensitization. Alopecia areata with under or over 50% scalp involvement, alopecia totalis and alopecia universalis were represented in the patient cohort, which was mostly female. About 30 alopecia patients provided blood for TCR sequencing at one to four time points (pre-sensitization, 2, 6 and 24 weeks). Throughout the roughly 23-week study period, patients were also given weekly therapeutic DPC doses on the scalp. Patch testing on the upper back used Finn chambers containing 0.01% DPC, with scoring done after 6 days according to International Contact Dermatitis Research Group standards. Paper-wide results and their limitations: After repeated subsampling, the strength of the expansion versus patch-test correlation and the threshold at which it became significant changed. Alopecia, a presumed autoimmune disease, was present in all patients, so the immune response of the patients might differ from that of healthy individuals. Significantly more large CDR3 similarity clusters were formed by expanded TCRs than by pre-sensitization or healthy control sets, consistent with antigen-driven responses. DPC sensitization did not change how many TCRs were above 1 in 1000 frequency, and no evidence was found of alterations in global repertoire structure. Patch test score correlated positively with the number of PT1 expanded TCRs, reaching significance at thresholds 8, 16 and 32 but not at 4.

Library creation used RACE. Sequenced using a NextSeq 500. During library preparation, unique molecular identifiers were attached to individual cDNA molecules so that TCRs could be counted quantitatively and reproducibly. For every blood RNA sample, sequencing covered both the TCR alpha and TCR beta chains. Turning to the authors' computational methods: The median number of TCRs per sample was 85,000 to 100,000, ranging from about 20,000 to 750,000. The Decombinator software suite was used to annotate V, J and CDR3 in the TCR reads. To make PS versus PT1 abundance plots, every sample was subsampled to the same number of TCRs (28,000). TCRs were defined as expanded if absent before sensitization and observed at least eight times at the 2-week time point. Using fastp at Q25 and MiXCR, TCRdb reprocessed the public reads and kept productive beta chains. Rows with a matching CDR3 protein are joined into one entry that keeps the most common DNA and genes. The V and J calls and clone size come from TCRdb's table, not from the authors' own analysis. This sample has tens of thousands of distinct CDR3 sequences in its table, and around 9.5% of those were observed once. Clones ranked in the top ten supply 1.7% of the sample.

Reading the label with the study, this specimen's time point is: patch test 2, 6 weeks after DPC sensitization. Read against the paper, the sample's treatment or condition label means: therapeutic diphenylcyclopropenone sensitization with weekly scalp DPC. Blood at each patch-test visit was drawn before the patch test was applied. Eligible patients were aged 18 to 70, diagnosed with alopecia, deemed suitable for DPC therapy, and excluded if pregnant. Unfractionated whole blood was collected in Tempus Blood RNA tubes, and total RNA was extracted from that blood. This clonotype was detected ten times or more. Its antigen is still unknown. No base-level quality is on record; no much larger clone is a single base apart. Trimmed from V: 6 bases; trimmed from J: 8 bases; junction bases lacking a gene match: 13. The CDR3 runs 15 residues from the cysteine to the phenylalanine. The only DNA kept is the CDR3, 45 bases in frame from the first base. As encoded in the germline V gene, CDR1 is SGDLS while CDR2 is YYNGEE.

This clonotype was obtained from a woman aged 50 to 60 with alopecia areata. Some clones in this sample may be carry-over from other donors' samples. The sample here was whole blood, taken in connection with sensitization to the hapten diphenylcyclopropenone (DPC). The sequence is built from TRBV9 and TRBJ2-3; 9 middle bases align to TRBD2. CDR3 reads: CASTGGTSRRGTQYF. The nucleotide sequence is TGTGCCAGCACAGGAGGGACTAGCCGCCGAGGTACGCAGTATTTT. Outside the CDR3, residues come from the reference TRBV9 and TRBJ2-3 proteins, so the full variable domain is: DSGVTQTPKHLITATGQRVTLRCSPRSGDLSVYWYQQSLDQGLQFLIQYYNGEERAKGNILERFSAQQFPDLHSELNLSSLELGDSALYFCASTGGTSRRGTQYFGPGTRLTVL.